This T cell receptor beta chain was retrieved from a study of technical replicates of blood from a few donors. Trimming stripped 3 bases from V and 4 bases from J, with 13 bases between. CDR3 length equals 15 residues. From germline, CDR1 is SGHTA and CDR2 FQGNSA. The method was immunoSEQ multiplex PCR; TCRdb's version includes in-frame clones alone and lacks a portion of them. Altogether 75,000 to 90,000 clones are present, around 90% being singletons, with the ten largest covering around 0.25%. The specimen sequenced was T cells isolated from PBMCs. The chain carries TRBV7-2 and TRBJ1-5, with D unclear. The sequence came from a human donor in good health. The CDR3 nucleotides are TGTGCCAGCAGCTTCGAGGATGGCAGTAATCAGCCCCAGCATTTT. As protein: CASSFEDGSNQPQHF. The full variable domain, completed using reference TRBV7-2 and TRBJ1-5, is GAGVSQSPSNKVTEKGKDVELRCDPISGHTALYWYRQSLGQGLEFLIYFQGNSAPDKSGLPSDRFSAERTGGSVSTLTIQRTQQEDSAVYLCASSFEDGSNQPQHFGDGTRLSIL.